This T cell receptor beta chain was sequenced for a study of blood T cell repertoires in COVID-19. The CDR3 extends over 14 amino acids. The ends were cut back, 6 bases at V and 6 bases at J, with 17 bases in the middle. The germline V gene encodes CDR1 MNHEY and CDR2 SMNVEV (reference sequence). The assay was immunoSEQ multiplex PCR, and TCRdb's table has in-frame clones only and misses some. The table has a few hundred thousand clones, approximately 75% seen once. This clone showed up just a few times. The sequenced sample was PBMCs or T cells enriched from blood (not recorded which). The gene calls are TRBV27 and TRBJ1-1; D ambiguous. The source is a middle-aged man who had recovered from COVID-19. CDR3: CASSLGLAVAEAFF. In DNA form, the CDR3 reads TGTGCCAGCAGCCTCGGTCTGGCGGTCGCTGAAGCTTTCTTT.